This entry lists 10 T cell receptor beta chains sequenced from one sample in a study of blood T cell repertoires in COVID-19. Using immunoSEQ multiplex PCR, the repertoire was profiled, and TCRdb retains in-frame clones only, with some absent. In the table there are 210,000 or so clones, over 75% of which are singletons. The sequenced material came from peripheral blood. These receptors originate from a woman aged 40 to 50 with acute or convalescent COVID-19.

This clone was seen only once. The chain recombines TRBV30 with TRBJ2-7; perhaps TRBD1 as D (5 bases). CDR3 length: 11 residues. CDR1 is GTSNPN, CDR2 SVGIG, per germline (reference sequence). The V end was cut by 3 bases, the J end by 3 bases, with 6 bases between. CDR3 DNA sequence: TGTGCCTGGAGGCAGGGCTACGAGCAGTACGTC. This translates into CAWRQGYEQYV.

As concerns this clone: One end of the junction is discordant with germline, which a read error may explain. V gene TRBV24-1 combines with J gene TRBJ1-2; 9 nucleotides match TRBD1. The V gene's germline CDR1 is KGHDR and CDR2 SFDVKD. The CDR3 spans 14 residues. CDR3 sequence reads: CATSDPGQGSPLHF. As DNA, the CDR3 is TGTGCCACCAGTGATCCGGGACAGGGATCCCCCCTCCACTTC.

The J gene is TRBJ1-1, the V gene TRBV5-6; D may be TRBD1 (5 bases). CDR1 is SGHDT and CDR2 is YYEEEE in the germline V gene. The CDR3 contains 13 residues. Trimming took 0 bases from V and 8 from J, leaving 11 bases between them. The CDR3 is CASSLVAGPEAFF. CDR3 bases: TGTGCCAGCAGCTTGGTTGCAGGGCCAGAAGCTTTCTTT.

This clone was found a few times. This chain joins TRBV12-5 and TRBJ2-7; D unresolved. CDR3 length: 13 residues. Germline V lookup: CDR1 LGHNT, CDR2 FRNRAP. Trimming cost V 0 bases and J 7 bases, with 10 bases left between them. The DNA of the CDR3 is TGTGCTAGTGGTTTGGTACGCCTAACTGAGCAGTACGTC. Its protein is CASGLVRLTEQYV.

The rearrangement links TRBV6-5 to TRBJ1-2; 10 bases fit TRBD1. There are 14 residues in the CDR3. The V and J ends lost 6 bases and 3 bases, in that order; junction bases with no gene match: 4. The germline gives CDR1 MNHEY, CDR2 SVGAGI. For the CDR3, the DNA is TGTGCCAGCAGCTCCGGACAGGGGGACTATGGCTACACCTTC. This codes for CASSSGQGDYGYTF.

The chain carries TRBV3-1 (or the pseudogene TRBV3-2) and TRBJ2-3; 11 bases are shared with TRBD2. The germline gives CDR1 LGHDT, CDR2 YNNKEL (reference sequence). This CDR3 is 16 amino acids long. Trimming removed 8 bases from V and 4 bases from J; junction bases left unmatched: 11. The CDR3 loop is CASAAASGGLADTQYF. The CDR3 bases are TGTGCCAGCGCGGCGGCTAGCGGGGGGTTAGCAGATACGCAGTATTTT.

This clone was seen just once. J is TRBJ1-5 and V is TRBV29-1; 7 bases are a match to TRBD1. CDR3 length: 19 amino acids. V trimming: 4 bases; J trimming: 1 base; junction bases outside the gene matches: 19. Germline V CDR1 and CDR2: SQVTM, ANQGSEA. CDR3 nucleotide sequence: TGCAGCGTTGTGTTCCTGACGCTTGGGACAGAGCCGAGCAATCAGCCCCAGCATTTT. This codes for CSVVFLTLGTEPSNQPQHF.

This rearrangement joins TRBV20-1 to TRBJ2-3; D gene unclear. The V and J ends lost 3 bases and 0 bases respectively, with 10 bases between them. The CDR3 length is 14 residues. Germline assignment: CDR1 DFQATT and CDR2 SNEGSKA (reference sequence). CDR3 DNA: TGCAGTGCTAGTAAAACCTATAGCACAGATACGCAGTATTTT. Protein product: CSASKTYSTDTQYF.

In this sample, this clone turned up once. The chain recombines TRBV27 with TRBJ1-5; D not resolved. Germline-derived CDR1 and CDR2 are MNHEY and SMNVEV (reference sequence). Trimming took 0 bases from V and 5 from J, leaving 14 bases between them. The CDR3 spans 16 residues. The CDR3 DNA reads TGTGCCAGCAGTTTATCAGTACCTGTACGGGATCAGCCCCAGCATTTT. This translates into CASSLSVPVRDQPQHF.

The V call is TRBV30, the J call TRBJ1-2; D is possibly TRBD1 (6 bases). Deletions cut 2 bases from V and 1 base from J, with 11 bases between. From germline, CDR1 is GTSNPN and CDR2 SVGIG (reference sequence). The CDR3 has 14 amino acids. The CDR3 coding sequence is TGTGCCTGGAGTCCGGGAGGGGGTAACTATGGCTACACCTTC. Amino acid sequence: CAWSPGGGNYGYTF.